The 5 T cell receptor beta chains below all came from one sample that was sequenced in a study of metastatic and nonmetastatic thyroid tumors. No treatment had been given to any patient before thyroid surgery. TCRdb redid the clone calls on the PCR reads using MiXCR. Among some 16,000 clones listed, approximately 25% were seen once. The sample consisted of tumor tissue. The receptors stem from a female donor with papillary thyroid cancer or a benign thyroid nodule (not recorded which). Some clones in this sample may be carry-over from other donors' samples.

This clone showed up many times. The chain recombines TRBV19 with TRBJ1-6, with D unresolved. Germline assignment: CDR1 LNHDA and CDR2 SQIVND (reference sequence). CDR3 length: 18 amino acids. V lost 6 bases to trimming and J lost 0 bases, with 18 bases between them. CDR3 residues: CASRKDSSRSSYNSPLHF. The CDR3 DNA reads as TGTGCCAGTAGAAAAGATTCGAGTCGAAGCTCCTATAATTCACCCCTCCACTTT. Using reference TRBV19 and TRBJ1-6 for the parts outside the CDR3, the full variable domain is DGGITQSPKYLFRKEGQNVTLSCEQNLNHDAMYWYRQDPGQGLRLIYYSQIVNDFQKGDIAEGYSVSREKKESFPLTVTSAQKNPTAFYLCASRKDSSRSSYNSPLHFGNGTRLTVT.

Many counts were recorded for this clone. The CDR3 nucleotides are TGTGCCAGCAGCTTAATTAACTATCAAGAGACCCAGTACTTC. It specifies CASSLINYQETQYF. The J gene is TRBJ2-5, the V gene TRBV7-2; D unresolved. CDR1 and CDR2 from the germline V gene are SGHTA and FQGNSA. The CDR3 is made up of 14 amino acids. V was cut by 2 bases and J by 2 bases, with 9 bases left in between.

This clone was counted at least ten times. The chain carries TRBV28 and TRBJ2-5; 9 nucleotides line up with TRBD2. The junction had 14 bases not matched to a gene; V was cut back by 10 bases and J by 5 bases. Germline V lookup: CDR1 MDHEN, CDR2 SYDVKM. The CDR3 length is 15 residues. The CDR3, as DNA: TGTGCCATCTTCCAAAATAGCGGGGGCAGGGAGACCCAGTACTTC. This codes for CAIFQNSGGRETQYF.

In its sample, this clone was seen many times. DNA for the CDR3: TGTGCCAGCAGTGAATTCAAAGGAAATGGCTACACCTTC. This sequence encodes CASSEFKGNGYTF. The chain recombines TRBV2 with TRBJ1-2; the D is unclear. Germline V gives CDR1 SNHLY, CDR2 FYNNEI. The CDR3 covers 13 residues. V gave up 2 bases and J gave up 6 bases, with 10 bases separating them.

To note about this clone: The junction does not match germline at one end; this may be a read error. The V gene is TRBV19, the J gene TRBJ2-1; 13 nucleotides agree with TRBD2. The CDR3 contains 16 residues. The germline V gene has CDR1 LNHDA and CDR2 SQIVND (reference sequence). In DNA form, the CDR3 reads TGTGCCAGTAGTATAGGACTAGCGGGGGGCTACAATGATCAGTTCTTC. Translation: CASSIGLAGGYNDQFF.